The rows below give T cell receptor beta chains drawn from one sample of a study of human T cells and chemical hapten exposure. TCRdb processed the RACE reads anew with MiXCR; each CDR3 protein has one entry. The data hold 150,000 to 200,000 distinct CDR3 sequences, with nearly 30% observed a single time. The sample in question was whole blood, obtained in connection with sensitization to the hapten diphenylcyclopropenone (DPC). The receptors originated from a woman aged 25-40 years with alopecia areata. Some clones in this sample may be carry-over from other donors' samples. The CDR3 runs from the conserved cysteine through the conserved F or W. The D gene is left open where the match is weak. Size tells how often a clone was seen (once, few, many) or the class of an expanded clone, and some rows leave it out.

V,J,size,D,DNA,CDR3
TRBV6-5,TRBJ2-2,-,-,TGTGCCAGCTCTTCCTCCGGGGAGCTGTTTTTT,CASSSSGELFF
TRBV18,TRBJ1-1,-,-,TGTGCCAGCTCACGACAGCACACTGAAGCTTTCTTT,CASSRQHTEAFF
TRBV6-2/TRBV6-3,TRBJ1-5,-,-,TGTGCCAGCAGTTACGACGCGACGTACGCCTCCCAGCATTTT,CASSYDATYASQHF
TRBV7-2,TRBJ1-5,few,-,TGTGCCAGCAGCTTACGCGACAGGTTCGGGGGTCAGCCCCAGCATTTT,CASSLRDRFGGQPQHF
TRBV4-2,TRBJ2-7,-,TRBD1,TGTGCCAGCAGCCGGCCGGGACAGGGGCCCGAGCAGTACTTC,CASSRPGQGPEQYF
TRBV28,TRBJ2-1,few,TRBD2,TGTGCCAGCAGTAGGCTAGCGGGGGGCAATGAGCAGTTCTTC,CASSRLAGGNEQFF
TRBV5-1,TRBJ1-1,-,-,TGCGCCAGCACCCTAGACAGTACTAACACTGAAGCTTTCTTT,CASTLDSTNTEAFF
TRBV11-3,TRBJ1-6,few,-,TGTGCCAGCAGCTCGAGAGGGGGTAAGAGGTCACCCCTCCACTTT,CASSSRGGKRSPLHF
TRBV4-2,TRBJ2-1,-,-,TGTGCCAGCAGCCAAACCGGGACTGGTGACAATGAGCAGTTCTTC,CASSQTGTGDNEQFF
TRBV9,TRBJ1-4,-,-,TGTGCCAGCAGCGTTAATATCGGGTTCGCTAATGAAAAACTGTTTTTT,CASSVNIGFANEKLFF
TRBV15,TRBJ2-5,-,-,TGTGCCACCAGCAGAGACAGGGGCCAAGAGACCCAGTACTTC,CATSRDRGQETQYF
TRBV4-3,TRBJ2-7,-,-,TGCGCCAGCAGCCAGGGAGTGCGGGACGAGCAGTACTTC,CASSQGVRDEQYF
TRBV24-1,TRBJ2-5,-,-,TGTGCCACCAGTGACCGAAGACAGGTCCAAGAGACCCAGTACTTC,CATSDRRQVQETQYF
TRBV20-1,TRBJ2-3,-,TRBD2,TGCAGTGCTACCACTAGCGGGGCCTCGGGGCTGCTACACGATACGCAGTATTTT,CSATTSGASGLLHDTQYF
TRBV28,TRBJ1-5,few,-,TGTGCCAGCACCCCGAAACTCTCGCCCCATCAGCCCCAGCATTTT,CASTPKLSPHQPQHF
TRBV13,TRBJ2-4,few,TRBD2,TGTGCCAGCAGCTTAGAATCTCGACTAGCGGGAGGAGTTAGCATTCAGTACTTC,CASSLESRLAGGVSIQYF
TRBV10-3,TRBJ1-5,-,TRBD1,TGTGCCACCTGGGACAGAGATCAGCCCCAGCATTTT,CATWDRDQPQHF
TRBV28,TRBJ1-2,-,TRBD1,TGTGCCAGCAGTACGGGACAGGGAGTCTATGGCTACACCTTC,CASSTGQGVYGYTF
TRBV28,TRBJ1-4,-,-,TGTGCCAGCAGTCTCAATACAGGGATCCGACCAAAGGAAAAACTGTTTTTT,CASSLNTGIRPKEKLFF
TRBV28,TRBJ2-7,-,-,TGTGCCAGCAGTCCCGGGGCCTACGAGCAGTACTTC,CASSPGAYEQYF
TRBV6-2/TRBV6-3,TRBJ2-3,many,-,TGTGCCAGCACCCCCTCGGGGACTCAAGATACGCAGTATTTT,CASTPSGTQDTQYF
TRBV28,TRBJ2-2,-,-,TGTGCCAGCAGTCCGGGACCTAAGAGGAACACCGGGGAGCTGTTTTTT,CASSPGPKRNTGELFF
TRBV27,TRBJ2-7,-,-,TGTGCCAGCAGTCCGGAAGCTCTCCAGCAACATAGCTACGAGCAGTACTTC,CASSPEALQQHSYEQYF
TRBV20-1,TRBJ2-5,-,-,TGCAGTGCTAGAGAAGGGACCCCGGGTGGTACGGAGACCCAGTACTTC,CSAREGTPGGTETQYF
TRBV6-2/TRBV6-3,TRBJ2-2,few,TRBD2,TGTGCCAGCAGTTACTTTCGGCGGCGGGAGCAATCTGGGGAGCTGTTTTTT,CASSYFRRREQSGELFF
TRBV10-3,TRBJ2-5,-,-,TGTGCCACCGCCCCCGGAGGCTTCCAAGAGACCCAGTACTTC,CATAPGGFQETQYF
TRBV28,TRBJ2-1,few,-,TGTGCCAGTATGCCCGGTCGACTGGGCCCTGAGCAGTTCTTC,CASMPGRLGPEQFF
TRBV20-1,TRBJ2-1,many,TRBD2,TGCAGTACAGAACTAGCGGGAGTTTCCTACAATGAGCAGTTCTTC,CSTELAGVSYNEQFF
TRBV5-1,TRBJ2-5,few,TRBD2,TGCGCCAGTTCAACCGGGACTAGCTTACCGGAGACCCAGTACTTC,CASSTGTSLPETQYF
TRBV20-1,TRBJ2-2,few,-,TGCAGTGCTAGAGGGCTCGGGGAGCTGTTTTTT,CSARGLGELFF
TRBV7-8,TRBJ2-4,few,-,TGTGCCAGCAGCTTGTCTCGGAGTGCCAAAAACATTCAGTACTTC,CASSLSRSAKNIQYF
TRBV11-2,TRBJ2-1,-,TRBD2,TGTGCCAGCAGCGGCGGGAGGGGTGGCAACAATGAGCAGTTCTTC,CASSGGRGGNNEQFF
TRBV2,TRBJ2-3,-,-,TGTGCCAGCAGCGCGGGCCATAGCACAGATACGCAGTATTTT,CASSAGHSTDTQYF
TRBV5-4,TRBJ2-7,few,TRBD1,TGTGCCAGCGGACAGGACGTGGGGGTCGAGCAGTACTTC,CASGQDVGVEQYF
TRBV20-1,TRBJ2-5,-,-,TGCAGTGCTAGGCGGCAGGGGAAGTACGCAGAGACCCAGTACTTC,CSARRQGKYAETQYF
TRBV28,TRBJ2-5,-,TRBD1,TGTGCCAGCAGTTTATCATCAGGGGGCGGGCCGGGGACCCAGTACTTC,CASSLSSGGGPGTQYF
TRBV6-2/TRBV6-3,TRBJ2-4,few,TRBD2,TGTGCCAGCAGTTACTCTGCGGGGGTAAACATTCAGTACTTC,CASSYSAGVNIQYF
TRBV29-1,TRBJ1-1,few,-,TGCAGCGTTGACCGCCGGGCCTCCACTGAAGCTTTCTTT,CSVDRRASTEAFF
TRBV12-3/TRBV12-4,TRBJ1-5,-,-,TGTGCCAGCAGTTTGGGGAGGGCAGCCCAGCATTTT,CASSLGRAAQHF
TRBV5-1,TRBJ2-1,few,-,TGCGCCAGCAGCCTGCCCACAGGCAATGAGCAGTTCTTC,CASSLPTGNEQFF
TRBV27,TRBJ2-7,few,-,TGTGCCAGCAGCCTTACGACTAAACGGTACGAGCAGTACTTC,CASSLTTKRYEQYF